The TCR beta chain described here comes from a study of cytomegalovirus exposure and HLA in healthy donors. V lost 5 bases, J lost 4 bases, and 8 bases stayed unmatched. This CDR3 region has 15 residues. CDR1 and CDR2 from the germline V gene are SGDLS and YYNGEE. With 60 Vbeta and 13 Jbeta primers, the PCR was carried out. The data were produced by immunoSEQ multiplex PCR, yet TCRdb's version contains in-frame clones alone and is incomplete. This table has about 140,000 clones, approximately 80% appearing once. V is TRBV9 and J is TRBJ2-2; TRBD1 matches 7 bases. This receptor was taken from a male donor in good health and CMV-seropositive. The source material was PBMCs. CDR3 sequence reads: CASSGDSWSTGELFF. The DNA of the CDR3 is TGTGCCAGCAGTGGGGACAGTTGGTCCACCGGGGAGCTGTTTTTT.